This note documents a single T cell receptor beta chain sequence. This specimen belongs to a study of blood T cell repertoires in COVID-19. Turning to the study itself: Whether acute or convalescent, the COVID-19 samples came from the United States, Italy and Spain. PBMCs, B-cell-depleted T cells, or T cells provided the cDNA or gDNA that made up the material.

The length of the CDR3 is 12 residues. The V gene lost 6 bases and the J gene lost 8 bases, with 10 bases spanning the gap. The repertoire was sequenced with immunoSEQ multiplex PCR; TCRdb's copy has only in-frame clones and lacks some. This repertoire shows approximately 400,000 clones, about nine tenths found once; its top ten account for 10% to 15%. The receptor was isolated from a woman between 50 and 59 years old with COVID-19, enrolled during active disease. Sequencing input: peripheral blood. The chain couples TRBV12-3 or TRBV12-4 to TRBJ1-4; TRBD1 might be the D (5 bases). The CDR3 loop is CASSNRREKLFF. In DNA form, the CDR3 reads TGTGCCAGCAGCAACAGGCGGGAAAAACTGTTTTTT.